Listed below are T cell receptor beta chains from one sample, sequenced in a study of T cell repertoires in cytomegalovirus infection. TCRdb re-called the reads with MiXCR, one entry per CDR3 protein. The sample yields approximately 180,000 distinct CDR3 sequences, about a tenth seen once. The sequenced material came from PBMCs. The source is a human donor in good health (CMV status not recorded). Some clones in this sample may be carry-over from other donors' samples. CDR3s include the opening cysteine and the closing phenylalanine or tryptophan. D genes are given only for firm matches. Expanded clones get a size class; other rows say once, few or many, or leave the size out.

D gene,J gene,clone size,V gene,CDR3 protein,CDR3 DNA
TRBD2,TRBJ2-5,many,TRBV7-2,CASSRTSGGAIETQYF,TGTGCCAGCAGCAGGACTAGCGGGGGGGCCATAGAGACCCAGTACTTC
.,TRBJ1-3,.,TRBV18,CASSPSGTRAVSGNTIYF,TGTGCCAGCTCACCGTCCGGGACGCGGGCCGTCTCTGGAAACACCATATATTTT
TRBD2,TRBJ2-1,many,TRBV7-2,CASSSYPGLAGVNEQFF,TGTGCCAGCAGCTCCTACCCGGGACTAGCGGGGGTGAATGAGCAGTTCTTC
.,TRBJ2-3,many,TRBV7-2,CASSLWGTSTQYF,TGTGCCAGCAGCTTATGGGGAACAAGTACGCAGTATTTT
.,TRBJ1-2,few,TRBV3-1,CASSPRPAGLNYGYTF,TGTGCCAGCAGCCCCCGACCGGCAGGGCTTAACTATGGCTACACCTTC
TRBD2,TRBJ2-3,many,TRBV7-2,CASSFLAGSTDTQYF,TGTGCCAGCAGCTTCTTAGCGGGGAGCACAGATACGCAGTATTTT
.,TRBJ2-1,many,TRBV27,CASSFKAPVYNEQFF,TGTGCCAGCAGTTTTAAGGCGCCCGTCTACAATGAGCAGTTCTTC
.,TRBJ2-7,many,TRBV12-3/TRBV12-4,CASSFTYSYEQYF,TGTGCCAGCAGTTTTACGTATTCCTACGAGCAGTACTTC
.,TRBJ2-1,.,TRBV6-2/TRBV6-3,CASRIQGNRGGNEQFF,TGTGCCAGCAGGATCCAGGGGAATCGGGGCGGCAATGAGCAGTTCTTC
TRBD1,TRBJ2-1,once,TRBV30,CAWSGLGTANEQFF,TGTGCCTGGAGTGGCCTCGGGACAGCTAATGAGCAGTTCTTC
.,TRBJ2-7,many,TRBV6-2/TRBV6-3,CASSYGLNSYEQYF,TGTGCCAGCAGTTACGGCTTGAACTCCTACGAGCAGTACTTC
.,TRBJ1-1,few,TRBV6-2/TRBV6-3,CASRDTGEAFF,TGTGCCAGCAGGGACACAGGGGAAGCTTTCTTT
TRBD2,TRBJ2-1,few,TRBV29-1,CSPTAVLAGVQRKYSTYNEQFF,TGCAGCCCCACCGCGGTTCTAGCGGGAGTTCAAAGAAAATACTCCACCTACAATGAGCAGTTCTTC
TRBD2,TRBJ2-2,many,TRBV7-2,CASSLARGGVGELFF,TGTGCCAGCAGCTTAGCGCGGGGGGGCGTCGGGGAGCTGTTTTTT
.,TRBJ2-1,few,TRBV11-3,CASSARDSDNEQFF,TGTGCCAGCAGCGCCAGGGACTCCGACAATGAGCAGTTCTTC
TRBD2,TRBJ2-3,few,TRBV7-9,CASRRTRSDTQYF,TGTGCCAGCAGGCGGACTAGGTCAGATACGCAGTATTTT
.,TRBJ1-4,many,TRBV7-9,CASSPSGPNEKLFF,TGTGCCAGCAGCCCCTCAGGGCCTAATGAAAAACTGTTTTTT